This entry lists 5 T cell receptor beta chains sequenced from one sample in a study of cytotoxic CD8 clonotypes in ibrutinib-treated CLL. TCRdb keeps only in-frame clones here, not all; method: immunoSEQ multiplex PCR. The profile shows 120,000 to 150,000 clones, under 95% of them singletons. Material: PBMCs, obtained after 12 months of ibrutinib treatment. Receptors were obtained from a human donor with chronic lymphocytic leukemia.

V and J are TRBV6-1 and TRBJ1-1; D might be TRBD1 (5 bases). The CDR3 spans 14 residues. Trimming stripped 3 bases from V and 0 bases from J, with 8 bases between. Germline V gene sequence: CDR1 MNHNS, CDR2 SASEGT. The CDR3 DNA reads TGTGCCAGCAGTGAGCAGACAGTGAACACTGAAGCTTTCTTT. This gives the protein CASSEQTVNTEAFF.

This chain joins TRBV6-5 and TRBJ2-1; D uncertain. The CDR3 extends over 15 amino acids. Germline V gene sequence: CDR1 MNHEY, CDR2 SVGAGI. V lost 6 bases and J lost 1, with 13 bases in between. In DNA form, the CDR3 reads TGTGCCAGCAGCCATCAAGCGTGGTCCTACAATGAGCAGTTCTTC. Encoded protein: CASSHQAWSYNEQFF.

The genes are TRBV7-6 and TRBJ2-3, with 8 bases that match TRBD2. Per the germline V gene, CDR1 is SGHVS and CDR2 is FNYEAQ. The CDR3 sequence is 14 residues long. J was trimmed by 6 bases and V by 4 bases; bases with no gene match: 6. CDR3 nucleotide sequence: TGTGCCAGCAGCTCCGGGGGGGCCGGGGATACGCAGTATTTT. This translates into CASSSGGAGDTQYF.

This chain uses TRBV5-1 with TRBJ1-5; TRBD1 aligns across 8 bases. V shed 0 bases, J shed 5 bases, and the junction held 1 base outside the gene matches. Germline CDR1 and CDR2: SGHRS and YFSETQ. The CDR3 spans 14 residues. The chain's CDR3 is CASSLAGGHQPQHF. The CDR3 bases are TGCGCCAGCAGCTTGGCAGGGGGCCATCAGCCCCAGCATTTT.

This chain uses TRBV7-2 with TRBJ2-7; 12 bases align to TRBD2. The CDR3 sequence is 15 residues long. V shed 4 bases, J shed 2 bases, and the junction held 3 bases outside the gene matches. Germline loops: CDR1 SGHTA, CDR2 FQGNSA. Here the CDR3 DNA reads TGTGCCAGCAGCTCTAGCGGGGGGGCAACCTACGAGCAGTACTTC. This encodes CASSSSGGATYEQYF.